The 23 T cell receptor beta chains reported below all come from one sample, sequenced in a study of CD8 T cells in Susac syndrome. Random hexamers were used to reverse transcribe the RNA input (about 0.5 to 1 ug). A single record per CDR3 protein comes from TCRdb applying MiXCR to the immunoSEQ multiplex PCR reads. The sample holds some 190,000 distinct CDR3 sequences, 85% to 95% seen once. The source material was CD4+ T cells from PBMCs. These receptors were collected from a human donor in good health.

The chain's CDR3 is CASSLETQYF. DNA of the CDR3: TGTGCCAGCAGTTTGGAGACCCAGTACTTC. The chain uses TRBV12-3 or TRBV12-4 and TRBJ2-5; no reliable D call. CDR3 length: 10 amino acids. V gave up 3 bases and J gave up 5 bases, with 1 base separating them.

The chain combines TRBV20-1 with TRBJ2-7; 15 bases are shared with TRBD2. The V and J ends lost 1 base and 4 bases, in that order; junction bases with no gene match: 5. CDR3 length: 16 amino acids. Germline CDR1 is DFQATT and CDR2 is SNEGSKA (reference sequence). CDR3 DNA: TGCAGTGCTAGAGGTTCCGGGACTAGCGGGAGGTACGAGCAGTACTTC. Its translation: CSARGSGTSGRYEQYF.

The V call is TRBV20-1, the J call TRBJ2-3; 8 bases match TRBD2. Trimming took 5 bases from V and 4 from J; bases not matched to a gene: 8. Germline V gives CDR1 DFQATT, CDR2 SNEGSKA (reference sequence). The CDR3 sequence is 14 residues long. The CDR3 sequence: CSALTTSEPDTQYF. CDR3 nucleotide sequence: TGCAGTGCTTTAACGACTAGCGAACCAGATACGCAGTATTTT.

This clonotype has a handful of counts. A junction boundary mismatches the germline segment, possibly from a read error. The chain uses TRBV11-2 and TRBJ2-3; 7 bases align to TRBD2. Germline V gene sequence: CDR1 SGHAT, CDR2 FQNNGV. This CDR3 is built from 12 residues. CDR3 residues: CATRGSRDTQYF. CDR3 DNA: TGTGCCACACGCGGGAGCAGAGATACGCAGTATTTT.

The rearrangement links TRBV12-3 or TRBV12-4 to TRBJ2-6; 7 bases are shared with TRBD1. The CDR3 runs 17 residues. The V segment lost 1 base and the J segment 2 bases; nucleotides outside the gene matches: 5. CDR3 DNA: TGTGCCAGCAGTTTAGGGACAGGCGGAACTGGGGCCAACGTCCTGACTTTC. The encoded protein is CASSLGTGGTGANVLTF.

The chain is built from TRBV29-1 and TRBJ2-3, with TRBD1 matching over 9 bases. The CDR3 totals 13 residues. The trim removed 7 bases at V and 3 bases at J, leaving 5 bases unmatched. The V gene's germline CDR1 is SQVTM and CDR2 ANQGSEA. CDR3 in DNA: TGCAGCGGATACAGGGGGCTAACAGATACGCAGTATTTT. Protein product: CSGYRGLTDTQYF.

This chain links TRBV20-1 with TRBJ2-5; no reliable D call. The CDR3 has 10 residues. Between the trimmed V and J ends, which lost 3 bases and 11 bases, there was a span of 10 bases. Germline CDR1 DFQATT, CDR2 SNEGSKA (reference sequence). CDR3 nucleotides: TGCAGTGCTAGCGCTGAAACGCAGTACTTC. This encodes CSASAETQYF.

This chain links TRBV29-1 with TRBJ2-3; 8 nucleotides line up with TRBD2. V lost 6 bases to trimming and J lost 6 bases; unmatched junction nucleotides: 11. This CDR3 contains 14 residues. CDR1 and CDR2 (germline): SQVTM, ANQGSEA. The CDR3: CSVMVAGLRDTQYF. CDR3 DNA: TGCAGCGTAATGGTAGCGGGATTACGGGATACGCAGTATTTT.

The CDR3 DNA is TGTGCCAGCAGCTCCGGACAGGGAGGGATCTATGGCTACACCTTC. Its protein product is CASSSGQGGIYGYTF. This chain uses TRBV7-2 with TRBJ1-2; 8 positions match TRBD1. The CDR3 has 15 amino acids. The germline V gene has CDR1 SGHTA and CDR2 FQGNSA. J was trimmed by 4 bases and V by 4 bases; bases with no gene match: 8. Supplemented by reference TRBV7-2 and TRBJ1-2, the full variable domain reads GAGVSQSPSNKVTEKGKDVELRCDPISGHTALYWYRQSLGQGLEFLIYFQGNSAPDKSGLPSDRFSAERTGGSVSTLTIQRTQQEDSAVYLCASSSGQGGIYGYTFGSGTRLTVV.

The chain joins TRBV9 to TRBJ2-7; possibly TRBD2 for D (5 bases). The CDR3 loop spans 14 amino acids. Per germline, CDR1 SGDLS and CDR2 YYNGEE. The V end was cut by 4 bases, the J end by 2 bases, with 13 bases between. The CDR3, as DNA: TGTGCCAGCAGCTACTCTGGGAGCCCCTACGAGCAGTACTTC. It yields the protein CASSYSGSPYEQYF.

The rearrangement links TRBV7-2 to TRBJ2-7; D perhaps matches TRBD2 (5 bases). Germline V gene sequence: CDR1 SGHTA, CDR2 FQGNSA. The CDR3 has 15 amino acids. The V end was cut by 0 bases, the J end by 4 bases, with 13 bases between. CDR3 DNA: TGTGCCAGCAGCTTAGCCACTACCTCGGGATACGAGCAGTACTTC. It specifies CASSLATTSGYEQYF.

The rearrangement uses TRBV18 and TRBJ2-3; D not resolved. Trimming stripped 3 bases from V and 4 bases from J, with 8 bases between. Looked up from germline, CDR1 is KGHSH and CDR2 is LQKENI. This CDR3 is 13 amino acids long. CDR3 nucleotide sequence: TGTGCCAGCTCACCGTCGAGCGCAGATACGCAGTATTTT. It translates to CASSPSSADTQYF.

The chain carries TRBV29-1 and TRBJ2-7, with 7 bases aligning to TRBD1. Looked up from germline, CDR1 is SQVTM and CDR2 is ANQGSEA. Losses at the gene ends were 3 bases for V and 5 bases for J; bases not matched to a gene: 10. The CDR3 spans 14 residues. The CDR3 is CSVEPPGTVNEQYF. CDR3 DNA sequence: TGCAGCGTTGAGCCACCTGGGACAGTTAACGAGCAGTACTTC.

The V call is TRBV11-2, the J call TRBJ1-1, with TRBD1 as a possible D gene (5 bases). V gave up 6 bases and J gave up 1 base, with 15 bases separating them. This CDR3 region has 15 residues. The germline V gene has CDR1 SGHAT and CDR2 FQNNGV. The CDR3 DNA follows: TGTGCCAGCAGAAGAATTGGGGCCTCGAACACTGAAGCTTTCTTT. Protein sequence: CASRRIGASNTEAFF.

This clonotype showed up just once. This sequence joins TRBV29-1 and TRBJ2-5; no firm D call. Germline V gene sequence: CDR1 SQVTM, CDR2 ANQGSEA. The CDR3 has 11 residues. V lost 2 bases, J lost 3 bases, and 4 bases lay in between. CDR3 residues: CSVEPKETQYF. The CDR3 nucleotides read TGCAGCGTTGAACCAAAAGAGACCCAGTACTTC.

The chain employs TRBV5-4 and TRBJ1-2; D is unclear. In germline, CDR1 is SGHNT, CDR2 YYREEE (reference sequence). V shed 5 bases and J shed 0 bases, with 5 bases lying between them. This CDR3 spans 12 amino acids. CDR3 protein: CASRTSNYGYTF. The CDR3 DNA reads TGTGCCAGCAGGACCTCTAACTATGGCTACACCTTC.

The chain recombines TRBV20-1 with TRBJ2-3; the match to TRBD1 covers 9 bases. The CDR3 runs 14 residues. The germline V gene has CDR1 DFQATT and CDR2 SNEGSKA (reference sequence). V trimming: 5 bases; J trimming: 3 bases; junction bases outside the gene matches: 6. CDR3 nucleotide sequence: TGCAGTGCTGACGGACAGGGGAATACAGATACGCAGTATTTT. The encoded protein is CSADGQGNTDTQYF.

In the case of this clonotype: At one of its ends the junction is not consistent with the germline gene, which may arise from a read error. The CDR3 loop is CASSLDSRLRETQYF. The CDR3 coding sequence is TGTGCTAGCAGCTTAGATTCGCGACTCAGAGAGACCCAGTACTTC. This chain uses TRBV7-7 with TRBJ2-5; no clear D gene. CDR1 is SSHAT and CDR2 is FNYEAQ in the germline V gene (reference sequence). The CDR3 loop spans 15 amino acids. Filled out from reference TRBV7-7 and TRBJ2-5, the complete variable domain reads GAGVSQSPRYKVTKRGQDVTLRCDPISSHATLYWYQQALGQGPEFLTYFNYEAQPDKSGLPSDRFSAERPEGSISTLTIQRTEQRDSAMYRCASSLDSRLRETQYFGPGTRLLVL.

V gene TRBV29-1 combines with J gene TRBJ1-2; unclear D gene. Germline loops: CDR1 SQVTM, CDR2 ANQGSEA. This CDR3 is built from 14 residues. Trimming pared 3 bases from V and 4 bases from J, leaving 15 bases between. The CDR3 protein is CSVDETAVGYGYTF. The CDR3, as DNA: TGCAGCGTTGATGAGACGGCTGTTGGCTATGGCTACACCTTC. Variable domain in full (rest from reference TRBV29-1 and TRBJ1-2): SAVISQKPSRDICQRGTSLTIQCQVDSQVTMMFWYRQQPGQSLTLIATANQGSEATYESGFVIDKFPISRPNLTFSTLTVSNMSPEDSSIYLCSVDETAVGYGYTFGSGTRLTVV.

CDR3 coding DNA: TGTGCCAGTAGAGAGGACAGGGGGGACACAGATACGCAGTATTTT. This encodes CASREDRGDTDTQYF. The J gene is TRBJ2-3, the V gene TRBV19; 10 positions agree with TRBD1. Germline trimming cut 6 bases from V and 2 bases from J; bases unmatched to any gene: 5. Germline V gives CDR1 LNHDA, CDR2 SQIVND (reference sequence). CDR3 length: 15 residues.

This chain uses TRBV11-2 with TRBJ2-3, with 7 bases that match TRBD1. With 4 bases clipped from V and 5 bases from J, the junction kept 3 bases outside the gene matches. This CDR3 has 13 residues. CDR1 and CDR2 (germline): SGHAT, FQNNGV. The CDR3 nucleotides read TGTGCCAGCAGCTCGACAGGGCGAGATACGCAGTATTTT. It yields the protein CASSSTGRDTQYF.

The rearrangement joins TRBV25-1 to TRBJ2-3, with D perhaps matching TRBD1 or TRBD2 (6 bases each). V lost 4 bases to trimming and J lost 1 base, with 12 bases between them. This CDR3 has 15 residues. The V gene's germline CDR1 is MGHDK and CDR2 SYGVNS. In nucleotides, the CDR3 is TGTGCCAGCAGTGCCAGGGGAGGTGGCACAGATACGCAGTATTTT. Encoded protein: CASSARGGGTDTQYF.

CDR3 amino acids: CASSSGLADSYNEQFF. Here the CDR3 DNA reads TGTGCCAGCAGCTCGGGACTAGCGGACTCCTACAATGAGCAGTTCTTC. The chain uses TRBV7-7 and TRBJ2-1; 11 positions match TRBD2. V gave up 4 bases and J gave up 0 bases; unmatched junction bases: 2. CDR1 and CDR2 from the germline V gene are SSHAT and FNYEAQ (reference sequence). The CDR3 length is 16 residues.